The following is a T cell receptor beta chain sequence with its context. Germline CDR1 is MDHEN and CDR2 is SYDVKM. The CDR3 loop spans 16 amino acids. V was clipped by 5 bases and J by 0 bases, with 11 bases between them. This entry is derived from a study of PD-L1 blockade in urothelial cancer. Background on the study: In the patient group, about 90% of the roughly 29 were males with bladder-origin urothelial cancer. Median blood clonality was approximately 0.08, with around 83,000 unique TCRs.

Time point: pretreatment peripheral blood. The repertoire was sequenced with immunoSEQ multiplex PCR; TCRdb's copy has only in-frame clones and lacks some. The table records 45,000 to 65,000 clones, 85% of them present only once. The genes are TRBV28 and TRBJ2-6; the D gene is possibly TRBD1 (6 bases). Sequences were derived from PBMCs, sampled around atezolizumab (anti-PD-L1) treatment. The TCR comes from a man in his sixties or seventies with urothelial cancer. CDR3 in DNA: TGTGCCAGCAGTGTGGACAGATACTCTGGGGCCAACGTCCTGACTTTC. Protein sequence: CASSVDRYSGANVLTF.